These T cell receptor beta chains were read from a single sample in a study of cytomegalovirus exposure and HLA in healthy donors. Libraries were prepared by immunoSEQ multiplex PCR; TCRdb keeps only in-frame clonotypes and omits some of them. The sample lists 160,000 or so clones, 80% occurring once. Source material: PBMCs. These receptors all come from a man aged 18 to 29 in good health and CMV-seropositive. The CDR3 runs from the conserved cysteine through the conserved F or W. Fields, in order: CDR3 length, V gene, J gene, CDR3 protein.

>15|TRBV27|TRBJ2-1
CASSFGEGAYNEQFF
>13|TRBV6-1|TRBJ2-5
CASLESLKETQYF
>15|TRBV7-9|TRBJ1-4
CASSPRGQVNEKLFF
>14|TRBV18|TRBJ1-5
CASSPDSINQPQHF
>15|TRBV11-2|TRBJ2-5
CASSLVPEIQETQYF
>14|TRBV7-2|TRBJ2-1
CASSFRLAGIEQFF
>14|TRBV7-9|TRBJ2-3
CASSFAGDTDTQYF
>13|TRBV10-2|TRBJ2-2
CASSGWATGELFF
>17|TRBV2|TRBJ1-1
CASSQAGIQEGGTEAFF
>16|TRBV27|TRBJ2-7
CASRARTSGIIYEQYF
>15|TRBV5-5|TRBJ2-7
CASSLAWYRANEQYF
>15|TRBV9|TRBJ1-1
CASSYDPGLGTEAFF
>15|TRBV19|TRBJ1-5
CAVGQGRHSNQPQHF
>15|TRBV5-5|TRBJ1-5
CASSHVQGFNQPQHF
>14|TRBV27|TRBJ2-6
CASSFLGTHNVLTF
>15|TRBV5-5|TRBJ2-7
CASSLGGTSDYEQYF
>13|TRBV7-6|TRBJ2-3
CASSPGSTDTQYF
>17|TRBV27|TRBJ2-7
CASSWGPAIAGAGEQYF
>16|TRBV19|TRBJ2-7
CASRTKTGTGPYEQYF
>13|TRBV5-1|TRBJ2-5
CASRGGGAETQYF
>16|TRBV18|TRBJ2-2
CASSPPPPVLTGELFF